The rows below give T cell receptor beta chains drawn from one sample of a study of blood T cell repertoires in COVID-19. Clones were read by immunoSEQ multiplex PCR, and TCRdb kept only the in-frame ones, dropping some. The sample shows more than 200,000 clones, around 90% of them seen only once. The sample taken for sequencing was peripheral blood. These receptors were taken from a woman in her fifties or sixties with COVID-19, enrolled during active disease. Both conserved end residues are part of each CDR3. Each record gives: clone size, V gene, J gene, D gene, CDR3 DNA, CDR3 protein. D genes are given only for firm matches. Clone size appears in some rows only: once, few, many, or a class for an expanded clone.

clone size: NA; V gene: TRBV27; J gene: TRBJ1-4; D gene: NA; CDR3 DNA: TGTGCCAGCAGGGCGGGACTGGGAACAACTAATGAAAAACTGTTTTTT; CDR3 protein: CASRAGLGTTNEKLFF
clone size: NA; V gene: TRBV11-3; J gene: TRBJ2-1; D gene: TRBD2; CDR3 DNA: TGTGCCAGCAGCACCATAGCGGGAGTTGGTGAGCAGTTCTTC; CDR3 protein: CASSTIAGVGEQFF
clone size: NA; V gene: TRBV29-1; J gene: TRBJ1-2; D gene: NA; CDR3 DNA: TGCAGCGTTGAGGGGGGAGGCTACACCTTC; CDR3 protein: CSVEGGGYTF
clone size: once; V gene: TRBV13; J gene: TRBJ2-7; D gene: NA; CDR3 DNA: TGTGCCAGCAGCGTGGACTACCGGACCTACGAGCAGTACTTC; CDR3 protein: CASSVDYRTYEQYF
clone size: NA; V gene: TRBV10-2; J gene: TRBJ1-2; D gene: TRBD1; CDR3 DNA: TGCGCCAGCAGGGACAGGGGGATTCGCCACTCTAACTATGGCTACACCTTC; CDR3 protein: CASRDRGIRHSNYGYTF
clone size: NA; V gene: TRBV24-1; J gene: TRBJ2-1; D gene: TRBD1; CDR3 DNA: TGTGCCACCCAGGTCACGGGACAGGGCCTCCACAATGAGCAGTTCTTC; CDR3 protein: CATQVTGQGLHNEQFF
clone size: NA; V gene: TRBV9; J gene: TRBJ2-5; D gene: NA; CDR3 DNA: TGTGCCAGCAGCGTAGGGGCTAGCGAAGAGACCCAGTACTTC; CDR3 protein: CASSVGASEETQYF
clone size: NA; V gene: TRBV7-2; J gene: TRBJ2-7; D gene: NA; CDR3 DNA: TGTGCCAGCAGTCCCCCGGGACTTTTCCTCGAGCAGTACTTC; CDR3 protein: CASSPPGLFLEQYF
clone size: NA; V gene: TRBV18; J gene: TRBJ2-5; D gene: TRBD2; CDR3 DNA: TGTGCCAGCTCAAGGACTAGCGGCCAAGAGACCCAGTACTTC; CDR3 protein: CASSRTSGQETQYF
clone size: NA; V gene: TRBV3-1/TRBV3-2; J gene: TRBJ1-2; D gene: NA; CDR3 DNA: TGTGCCAGCAGCCAAGCCTCTGGGGGGGGCTACACCTTC; CDR3 protein: CASSQASGGGYTF
clone size: NA; V gene: TRBV7-9; J gene: TRBJ2-1; D gene: NA; CDR3 DNA: TGTGCCAGCAGAGACCAAGGGGTGAGTGAGCAGTTCTTC; CDR3 protein: CASRDQGVSEQFF
clone size: NA; V gene: TRBV20-1; J gene: TRBJ2-5; D gene: TRBD2; CDR3 DNA: TGCAGTGCTAGTGTCCCCGGGACTAGCGGGAGTAGGGAGACCCAGTACTTC; CDR3 protein: CSASVPGTSGSRETQYF
clone size: NA; V gene: TRBV30; J gene: TRBJ1-1; D gene: NA; CDR3 DNA: TGTGCCTGGAGTGGGGCAGGGCTGAACACTGAAGCTTTCTTT; CDR3 protein: CAWSGAGLNTEAFF
clone size: NA; V gene: TRBV6-5; J gene: TRBJ1-6; D gene: NA; CDR3 DNA: TGTGCCAGCGGCATCGGCAGGGCCGATTCACCCCTCCACTTT; CDR3 protein: CASGIGRADSPLHF
clone size: NA; V gene: TRBV7-6; J gene: TRBJ1-5; D gene: TRBD1; CDR3 DNA: TGTGCCAGCAGCCTCCGGGACAGGGGTTATAGCAATCAGCCCCAGCATTTT; CDR3 protein: CASSLRDRGYSNQPQHF
clone size: NA; V gene: TRBV5-1; J gene: TRBJ2-7; D gene: TRBD2; CDR3 DNA: TGCGCCAGCAGCTTGGGGGGAGGGGAGGGCTACGAGCAGTACTTC; CDR3 protein: CASSLGGGEGYEQYF
clone size: NA; V gene: TRBV30; J gene: TRBJ2-1; D gene: TRBD2; CDR3 DNA: TGTGCCTGGAGGGGCGCGGCGGGAGTTGGCTATGAGCAGTTCTTC; CDR3 protein: CAWRGAAGVGYEQFF
clone size: NA; V gene: TRBV5-4; J gene: TRBJ1-1; D gene: NA; CDR3 DNA: TGTGCCAGCAGCTTGGCCAGGTCCTCGAACACTGAAGCTTTCTTT; CDR3 protein: CASSLARSSNTEAFF
clone size: NA; V gene: TRBV3-1/TRBV3-2; J gene: TRBJ2-7; D gene: NA; CDR3 DNA: TGTGCCAGCAGCCAAGAAGCGAGAAGCCTCTACGAGCAGTACTTC; CDR3 protein: CASSQEARSLYEQYF
clone size: once; V gene: TRBV13; J gene: TRBJ1-2; D gene: NA; CDR3 DNA: TGTGCCAGCAGCCTCGTGGGGGGTGTCTATGGCTACACCTTC; CDR3 protein: CASSLVGGVYGYTF
clone size: NA; V gene: TRBV28; J gene: TRBJ2-3; D gene: NA; CDR3 DNA: TGTGCCAGCAGTCCCCCCCCATGGAGTGTCGGCACAGATACGCAGTATTTT; CDR3 protein: CASSPPPWSVGTDTQYF
clone size: few; V gene: TRBV7-2; J gene: TRBJ1-2; D gene: TRBD1; CDR3 DNA: TGTGCCAGCAGCTTGGAGGGGGCGGACTATGGCTACACCTTC; CDR3 protein: CASSLEGADYGYTF
clone size: NA; V gene: TRBV6-5; J gene: TRBJ1-2; D gene: NA; CDR3 DNA: TGTGCCAGCACCAAAGGGGAGGGATGGGCTGCGGGCTACACCTTC; CDR3 protein: CASTKGEGWAAGYTF
clone size: NA; V gene: TRBV5-5; J gene: TRBJ2-1; D gene: NA; CDR3 DNA: TGTGCCAGCAGGTCCGTGTCCTACAATGAGCAGTTCTTC; CDR3 protein: CASRSVSYNEQFF
clone size: NA; V gene: TRBV29-1; J gene: TRBJ2-7; D gene: TRBD2; CDR3 DNA: TGCAGCGTTGCGACCGGGGGGTTGTACGAGCAGTACTTC; CDR3 protein: CSVATGGLYEQYF
clone size: NA; V gene: TRBV28; J gene: TRBJ1-1; D gene: TRBD1; CDR3 DNA: TGTGCCAGCAGCCTGGGGGGACAGGGTTGGAGGAACACTGAAGCTTTCTTT; CDR3 protein: CASSLGGQGWRNTEAFF
clone size: NA; V gene: TRBV2; J gene: TRBJ1-4; D gene: TRBD1; CDR3 DNA: TGTGCCAGCGGGGGACAGTTTGAAAAACTGTTTTTT; CDR3 protein: CASGGQFEKLFF
clone size: NA; V gene: TRBV24-1; J gene: TRBJ2-5; D gene: TRBD2; CDR3 DNA: TGTGCCACCAGTGATTGGACTAGCGGGAGTCGGACCCAGTACTTC; CDR3 protein: CATSDWTSGSRTQYF
clone size: NA; V gene: TRBV5-6; J gene: TRBJ1-6; D gene: NA; CDR3 DNA: TGTGCCAGCAGCCGCGGCGCAGGAGGGTCACCCCTCCACTTT; CDR3 protein: CASSRGAGGSPLHF
clone size: NA; V gene: TRBV5-1; J gene: TRBJ2-1; D gene: TRBD1; CDR3 DNA: TGCGCCAGCAGCAGGACAGGGCCCTACAATGAGCAGTTCTTC; CDR3 protein: CASSRTGPYNEQFF
clone size: NA; V gene: TRBV6-6; J gene: TRBJ2-7; D gene: TRBD1; CDR3 DNA: TGTGCCAGCAGTATACAGGGGACGACCTACGAGCAGTACTTC; CDR3 protein: CASSIQGTTYEQYF
clone size: NA; V gene: TRBV27; J gene: TRBJ2-7; D gene: TRBD1; CDR3 DNA: TGTGCCAGCAGTTTACTGGGACAGGGTGAAAGCTACGAGCAGTACTTC; CDR3 protein: CASSLLGQGESYEQYF
clone size: NA; V gene: TRBV6-4; J gene: TRBJ2-1; D gene: NA; CDR3 DNA: TGTGCCAGCAGTAGAGACGACAGCTCCTACAATGAGCAGTTCTTC; CDR3 protein: CASSRDDSSYNEQFF
clone size: NA; V gene: TRBV2; J gene: TRBJ1-1; D gene: NA; CDR3 DNA: TGTGCCAGCAGCAGTGGCGGGGAAAGATGGAGGACTGAAGCTTTCTTT; CDR3 protein: CASSSGGERWRTEAFF
clone size: NA; V gene: TRBV27; J gene: TRBJ1-2; D gene: NA; CDR3 DNA: TGTGCCAGCAGTTCAAGTGTTAGCTATGGCTACACCTTC; CDR3 protein: CASSSSVSYGYTF